This paragraph covers one T cell receptor (beta chain) sequence. These data come from a study of blood T cell repertoires in COVID-19. Background on the study: Researchers got acute and convalescent COVID-19 samples from the United States, Italy and Spain. The cDNA or gDNA used as material had been derived from T cells, B-cell-depleted T cells, or PBMCs.

CDR3 length: 14 residues. CDR1 is LNHDA, CDR2 SQIVND, per germline (reference sequence). The V end lost 1 base, the J end lost 5 bases, and 11 bases lay between the germline ends. In the original processing: Estimation of nucleated cell counts relied on the amplification of reference gene primers. Clones were read by immunoSEQ multiplex PCR, and TCRdb kept only the in-frame ones, dropping some. V and J calls and clone size are copied from that table; D and trimming were computed from the DNA. Among about 200,000 clones listed, about 78% were seen once. This sequence joins TRBV19 and TRBJ2-5; D might be TRBD2 (6 bases). The clonotype was recovered from a woman aged 70-85 years with acute or convalescent COVID-19. Sequenced: peripheral blood. The CDR3 sequence: CASSIAGLTETQYF. DNA of the CDR3: TGTGCCAGTAGTATAGCAGGACTAACGGAGACCCAGTACTTC.